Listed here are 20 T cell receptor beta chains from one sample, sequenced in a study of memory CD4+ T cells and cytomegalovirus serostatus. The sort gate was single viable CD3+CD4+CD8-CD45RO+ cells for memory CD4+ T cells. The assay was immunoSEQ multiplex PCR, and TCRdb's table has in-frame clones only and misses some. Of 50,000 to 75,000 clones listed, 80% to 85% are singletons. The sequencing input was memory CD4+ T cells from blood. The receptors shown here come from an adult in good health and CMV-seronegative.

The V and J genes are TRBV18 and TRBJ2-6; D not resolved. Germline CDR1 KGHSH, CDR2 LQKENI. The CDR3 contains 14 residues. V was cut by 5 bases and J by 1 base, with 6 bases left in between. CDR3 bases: TGTGCCAGCTCAAGACCGTCTGGGGCCAACGTCCTGACTTTC. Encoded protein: CASSRPSGANVLTF.

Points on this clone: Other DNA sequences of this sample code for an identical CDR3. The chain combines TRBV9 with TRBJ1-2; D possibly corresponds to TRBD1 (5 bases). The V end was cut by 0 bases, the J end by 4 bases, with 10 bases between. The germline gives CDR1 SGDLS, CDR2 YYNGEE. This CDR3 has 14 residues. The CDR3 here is CASSVGAGSYGYTF. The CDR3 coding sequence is TGTGCCAGCAGCGTAGGGGCAGGGAGCTATGGCTACACCTTC.

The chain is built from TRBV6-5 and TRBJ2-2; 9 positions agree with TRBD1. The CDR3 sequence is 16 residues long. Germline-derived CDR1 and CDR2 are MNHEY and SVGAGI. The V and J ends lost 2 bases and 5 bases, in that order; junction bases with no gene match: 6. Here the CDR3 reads CASSYGGQGRTGELFF. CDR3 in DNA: TGTGCCAGCAGTTACGGGGGACAGGGAAGAACCGGGGAGCTGTTTTTT.

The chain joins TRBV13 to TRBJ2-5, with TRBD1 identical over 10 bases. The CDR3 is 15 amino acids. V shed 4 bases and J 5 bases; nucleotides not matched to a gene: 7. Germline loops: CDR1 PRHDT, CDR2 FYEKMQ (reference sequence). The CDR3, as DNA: TGTGCCAGCAGCTCCCTGACAGGGGGCTCGGAGACCCAGTACTTC. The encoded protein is CASSSLTGGSETQYF.

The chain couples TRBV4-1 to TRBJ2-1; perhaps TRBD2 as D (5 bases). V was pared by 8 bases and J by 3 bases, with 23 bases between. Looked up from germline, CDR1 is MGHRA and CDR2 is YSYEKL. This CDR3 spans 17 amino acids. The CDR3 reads CASGRRETTQDYNEQFF. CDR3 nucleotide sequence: TGCGCCAGCGGGCGAAGGGAGACCACCCAAGACTACAATGAGCAGTTCTTC.

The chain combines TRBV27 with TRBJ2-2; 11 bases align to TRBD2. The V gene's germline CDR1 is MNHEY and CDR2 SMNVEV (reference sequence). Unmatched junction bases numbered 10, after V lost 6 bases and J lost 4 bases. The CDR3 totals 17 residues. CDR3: CASRSIAGGTITGELFF. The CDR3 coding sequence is TGTGCCAGCAGGAGCATAGCGGGGGGGACGATCACCGGGGAGCTGTTTTTT.

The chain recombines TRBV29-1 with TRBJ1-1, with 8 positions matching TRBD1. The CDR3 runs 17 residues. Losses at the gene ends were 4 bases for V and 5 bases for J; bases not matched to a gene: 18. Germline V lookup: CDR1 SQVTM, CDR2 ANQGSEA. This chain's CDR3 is CSVGPTRSTGGRTEAFF. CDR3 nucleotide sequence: TGCAGCGTTGGACCAACCCGGTCAACAGGGGGGAGGACTGAAGCTTTCTTT. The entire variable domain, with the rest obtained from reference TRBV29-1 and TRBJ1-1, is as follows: SAVISQKPSRDICQRGTSLTIQCQVDSQVTMMFWYRQQPGQSLTLIATANQGSEATYESGFVIDKFPISRPNLTFSTLTVSNMSPEDSSIYLCSVGPTRSTGGRTEAFFGQGTRLTVV.

The CDR3, as DNA: TGTGCCAGCAGTCCAGGTCCGGGATTATACGAGCAGTACTTC. This sequence encodes CASSPGPGLYEQYF. J is TRBJ2-7 and V is TRBV7-9; D is possibly TRBD2 (5 bases). The germline gives CDR1 SEHNR, CDR2 FQNEAQ (reference sequence). Trimming removed 6 bases at V and 4 bases at J, with 16 bases between. The CDR3 has 14 amino acids.

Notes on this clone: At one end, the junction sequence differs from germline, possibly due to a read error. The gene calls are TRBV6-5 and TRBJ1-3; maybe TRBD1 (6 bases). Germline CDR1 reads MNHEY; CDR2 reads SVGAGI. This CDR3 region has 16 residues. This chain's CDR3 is CASSHSTRGSGNTIYF. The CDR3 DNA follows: TGTGCCAGCAGTCACTCAACCAGGGGCTCAGGAAACACCATATATTTT.

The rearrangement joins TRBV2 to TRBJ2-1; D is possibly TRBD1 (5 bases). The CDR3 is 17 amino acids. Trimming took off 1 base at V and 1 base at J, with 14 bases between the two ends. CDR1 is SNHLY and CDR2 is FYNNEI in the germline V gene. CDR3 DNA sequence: TGTGCCAGCAGTGAAGAGGGGCCAGGGCTGTCCTACAATGAGCAGTTCTTC. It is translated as CASSEEGPGLSYNEQFF.

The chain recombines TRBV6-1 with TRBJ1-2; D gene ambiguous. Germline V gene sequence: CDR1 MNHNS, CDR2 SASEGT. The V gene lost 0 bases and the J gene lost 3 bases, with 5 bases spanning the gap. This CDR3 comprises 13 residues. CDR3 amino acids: CASSEATYYGYTF. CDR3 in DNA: TGTGCCAGCAGTGAAGCCACCTACTATGGCTACACCTTC.

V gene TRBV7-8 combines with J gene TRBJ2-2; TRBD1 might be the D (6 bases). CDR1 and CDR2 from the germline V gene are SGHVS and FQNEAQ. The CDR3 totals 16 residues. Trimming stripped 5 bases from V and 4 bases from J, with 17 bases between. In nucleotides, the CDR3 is TGTGCCAGCAGCCCACCCGGGACAACTTTCACCGGGGAGCTGTTTTTT. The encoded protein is CASSPPGTTFTGELFF.

CDR3: CASRGGVYQPQHF. The CDR3 DNA follows: TGTGCCAGCAGAGGTGGGGTTTATCAGCCCCAGCATTTT. The chain couples TRBV6-5 to TRBJ1-5, with D unresolved. Per the germline V gene, CDR1 is MNHEY and CDR2 is SVGAGI. The CDR3 runs to 13 residues. V lost 6 bases and J 5 bases, leaving 11 bases between the germline ends.

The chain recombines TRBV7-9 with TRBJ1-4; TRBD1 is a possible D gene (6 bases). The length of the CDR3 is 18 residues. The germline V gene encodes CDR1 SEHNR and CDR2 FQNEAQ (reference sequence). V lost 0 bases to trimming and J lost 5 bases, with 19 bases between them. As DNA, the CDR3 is TGTGCCAGCAGCTTAGCGATTATGGCGAGGGGGGAAAATGAAAAACTGTTTTTT. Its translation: CASSLAIMARGENEKLFF. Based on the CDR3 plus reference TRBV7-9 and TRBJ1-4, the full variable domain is DTGVSQNPRHKITKRGQNVTFRCDPISEHNRLYWYRQTLGQGPEFLTYFQNEAQLEKSRLLSDRFSAERPKGSFSTLEIQRTEQGDSAMYLCASSLAIMARGENEKLFFGSGTQLSVL.

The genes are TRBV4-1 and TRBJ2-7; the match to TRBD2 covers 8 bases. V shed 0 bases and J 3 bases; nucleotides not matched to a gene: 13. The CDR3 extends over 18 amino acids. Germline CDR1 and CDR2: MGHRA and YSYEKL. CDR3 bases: TGCGCCAGCAGCCAAGATGGGGCTAGCGGGCGGTGGGTCTACGAGCAGTACTTC. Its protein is CASSQDGASGRWVYEQYF.

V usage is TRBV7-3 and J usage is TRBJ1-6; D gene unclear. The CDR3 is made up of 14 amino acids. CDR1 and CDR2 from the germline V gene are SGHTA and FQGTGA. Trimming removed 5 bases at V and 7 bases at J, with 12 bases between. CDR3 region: CASSQSGPNSPLHF. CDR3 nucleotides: TGTGCCAGCAGCCAGAGCGGACCCAATTCACCCCTCCACTTT. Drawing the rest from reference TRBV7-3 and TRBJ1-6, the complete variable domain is GAGVSQTPSNKVTEKGKYVELRCDPISGHTALYWYRQSLGQGPEFLIYFQGTGAADDSGLPNDRFFAVRPEGSVSTLKIQRTERGDSAVYLCASSQSGPNSPLHFGNGTRLTVT.

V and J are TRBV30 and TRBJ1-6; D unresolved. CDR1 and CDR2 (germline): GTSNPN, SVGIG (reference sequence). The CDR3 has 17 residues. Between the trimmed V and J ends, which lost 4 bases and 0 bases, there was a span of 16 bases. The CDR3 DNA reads TGTGCCTGGATTGAAACACGATACAGCTCCTATAATTCACCCCTCCACTTT. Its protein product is CAWIETRYSSYNSPLHF.

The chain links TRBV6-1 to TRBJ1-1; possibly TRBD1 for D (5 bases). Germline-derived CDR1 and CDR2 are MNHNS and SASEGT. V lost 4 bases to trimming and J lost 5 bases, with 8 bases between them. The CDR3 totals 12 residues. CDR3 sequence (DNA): TGTGCCAGCAGTGTAGGGGCGACTGAAGCTTTCTTT. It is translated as CASSVGATEAFF.

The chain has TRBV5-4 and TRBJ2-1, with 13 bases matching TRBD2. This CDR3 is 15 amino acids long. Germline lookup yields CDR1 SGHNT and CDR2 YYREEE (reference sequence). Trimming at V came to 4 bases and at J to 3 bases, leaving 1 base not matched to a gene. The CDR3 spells CASSRTSGGYNEQFF. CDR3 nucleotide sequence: TGTGCCAGCAGCCGGACTAGCGGGGGCTACAATGAGCAGTTCTTC. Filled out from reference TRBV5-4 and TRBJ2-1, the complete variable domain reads ETGVTQSPTHLIKTRGQQVTLRCSSQSGHNTVSWYQQALGQGPQFIFQYYREEENGRGNFPPRFSGLQFPNYSSELNVNALELDDSALYLCASSRTSGGYNEQFFGPGTRLTVL.

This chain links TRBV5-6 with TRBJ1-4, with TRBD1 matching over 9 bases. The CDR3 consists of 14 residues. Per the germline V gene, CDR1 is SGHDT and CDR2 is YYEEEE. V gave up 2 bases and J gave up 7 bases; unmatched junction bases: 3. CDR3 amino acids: CASSFGTGSEKLFF. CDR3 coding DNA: TGTGCCAGCAGCTTTGGGACAGGGAGTGAAAAACTGTTTTTT.